The rows below give T cell receptor beta chains drawn from one sample of a study of T-cell reconstitution after alpha-beta-depleted transplantation in children. One entry per CDR3 protein results from TCRdb running MiXCR on the PCR reads. Here the sample spans 200,000 to 250,000 distinct CDR3 sequences, approximately 7% being singletons. Material: PBMCs, obtained before TCRalphabeta/CD19-depleted stem cell transplant. The receptors derive from a boy between 2 and 10 years old with acute lymphoblastic leukemia, due to receive a stem cell transplant. CDR3s include the opening cysteine and the closing phenylalanine or tryptophan. The D gene is left open where the match is weak. The size entry is marked missing in some rows and otherwise reads once, few, many or a size class.

clone_size	d_call	v_call	j_call	cdr3_nt	cdr3_aa
many	TRBD1	TRBV27	TRBJ2-7	TGTGCCAGCAGTCCTCCCGGACAGGCGGAAGAGCAGTACTTC	CASSPPGQAEEQYF
many	.	TRBV29-1	TRBJ2-2	TGCAGCGTTGCGGGCAGGGCGAACACCGGGGAGCTGTTTTTT	CSVAGRANTGELFF
few	.	TRBV21-1	TRBJ1-1	TGTGCCAGCAGCGGACCGAGACAGGGGGGTGGGACTGAAGCTTTCTTT	CASSGPRQGGGTEAFF
many	TRBD1	TRBV5-1	TRBJ1-1	TGCGCCAGCAGCTTGGCCGGGACAGGGAAATCAGCTTTCTTT	CASSLAGTGKSAFF
few	.	TRBV28	TRBJ2-1	TGTGCCAGCAGTTTAGACCGGGGGCAATGGAGAGCCCCGGGGAATGAGCAGTTCTTC	CASSLDRGQWRAPGNEQFF
few	.	TRBV14	TRBJ2-1	TGTGCCAGCAGCCCAGAAAACCGGTATGAGCAGTTCTTC	CASSPENRYEQFF
many	.	TRBV5-1	TRBJ2-1	TGCGCCAGCAGCTTGAGGCAGGAGAGCTCCTACAATGAGCAGTTCTTC	CASSLRQESSYNEQFF
many	TRBD1	TRBV11-3	TRBJ2-7	TGTGCCAGCAGCGTCTACTCGGGACAGATGTACGAGCAGTACTTC	CASSVYSGQMYEQYF
many	.	TRBV5-1	TRBJ2-7	TGCGCCAGCAGCTTGGGGGCTGGCCTAGTCAAGTACGAGCAGTACTTC	CASSLGAGLVKYEQYF
.	.	TRBV6-5	TRBJ1-2	TGTGCCAGCAGGAACAGCCTCTATGGCTACACCTTC	CASRNSLYGYTF
many	TRBD2	TRBV4-2	TRBJ2-7	TGTGCCAGCAGCCAAGGACTAGCGGGGGGTTACGAGCAGTACTTC	CASSQGLAGGYEQYF
few	.	TRBV20-1	TRBJ1-2	TGCAGTGCCGAGGGCAGGGACAATGGCTACACCTTC	CSAEGRDNGYTF
.	TRBD2	TRBV7-2	TRBJ2-7	TGTGCCAGCAGGGTTAGCGCTGGCGGGGGGTCCTACGAGCAGTACTTC	CASRVSAGGGSYEQYF
.	.	TRBV12-3/TRBV12-4	TRBJ1-5	TGTGCCAGCAGCCCCAGGGGAGGGTCCCAGCATTTT	CASSPRGGSQHF
many	.	TRBV6-2/TRBV6-3	TRBJ2-1	TGTGCCAGCAGGTTACTGGGGGGTCCAGGGGAGCAGTTCTTC	CASRLLGGPGEQFF
.	.	TRBV20-1	TRBJ2-1	TGCAGTGCACTAGCTCCTAACAACTACAATGAGCAGTTCTTC	CSALAPNNYNEQFF
few	TRBD2	TRBV7-2	TRBJ2-5	TGTGCCAGCAGCGACCGGGGCGGGGGGGCGGAGACCCAGTACTTC	CASSDRGGGAETQYF
many	.	TRBV12-3/TRBV12-4	TRBJ1-6	TGTGCCAGCACACTAAAAACAGGGAATTCACCCCTCCACTTT	CASTLKTGNSPLHF
many	TRBD1	TRBV12-5	TRBJ1-1	TGTGCTAGTGGTTTGGCCGGGACAGCAGAAGCTTTCTTT	CASGLAGTAEAFF
many	TRBD1	TRBV25-1	TRBJ2-5	TGTGCCAGCAGTGACCAGGGGGCCCAAGAGACCCAGTACTTC	CASSDQGAQETQYF
few	TRBD1	TRBV6-5	TRBJ1-6	TGTGCCAGCAGTTACGCGTCAGGGGGCTCCTATAATTCACCCCTCCACTTT	CASSYASGGSYNSPLHF
many	.	TRBV29-1	TRBJ2-1	TGCAGCGACTGGCCAGGGGGGAATGAGCAGTTCTTC	CSDWPGGNEQFF
many	.	TRBV25-1	TRBJ1-4	TGTGCCAGCAGTGAATCGGAGGGTTCACGTGAAAAACTGTTTTTT	CASSESEGSREKLFF
.	TRBD2	TRBV6-5	TRBJ2-7	TGTGCCAGCAGTCTACTAGCGGGAGCCGGCTACGAGCAGTACTTC	CASSLLAGAGYEQYF
many	.	TRBV3-1	TRBJ2-5	TGTGCCAGCAGCCTATTAGCGGAAGAGACCCAGTACTTC	CASSLLAEETQYF
many	.	TRBV27	TRBJ1-1	TGTGCCAGCATCCTCCACGGTAGGGGCGGCACTGAAGCTTTCTTT	CASILHGRGGTEAFF
few	.	TRBV4-3	TRBJ1-6	TGCGCCAGCAGCCAGGAGACAGGACCCCTCCACTTT	CASSQETGPLHF
many	TRBD1	TRBV20-1	TRBJ1-1	TGCAGTGTAACGGACCCGGGACAGGGGGCCACTGAAGCTTTCTTT	CSVTDPGQGATEAFF
few	.	TRBV6-1	TRBJ2-7	TGTGCCACGAGCGTGGCCTACGAGCAGTACTTC	CATSVAYEQYF
few	.	TRBV5-1	TRBJ2-5	TGCGCCAGCAGCTCCCGGACAGAGAAAGAGACCCAGTACTTC	CASSSRTEKETQYF
many	TRBD1	TRBV5-1	TRBJ1-2	TGCGCCAGCAGCGTTGGTGGAGCAGGGGGCCATGGCTACACCTTC	CASSVGGAGGHGYTF
many	TRBD2	TRBV7-9	TRBJ2-7	TGTGCCAGCAGCTTAGTTGCGCGGGGGACCTACGAGCAGTACTTC	CASSLVARGTYEQYF
.	.	TRBV5-6	TRBJ1-2	TGTGCCAGCAGCGATGACGGTGGTCTAGGTGGCTACACCTTC	CASSDDGGLGGYTF
many	TRBD1	TRBV5-1	TRBJ2-7	TGCGCCAGCAGCCCCCTCCGGGATTCCCTGGGACAGGGCCCTTACGAGCAGTACTTC	CASSPLRDSLGQGPYEQYF
many	TRBD1	TRBV27	TRBJ1-2	TGTGCCAGCAGTTCGGGACAGTGGCGAGGCTACACCTTC	CASSSGQWRGYTF
many	TRBD2	TRBV7-8	TRBJ2-3	TGTGCCAGCAGCTTACTAGCGGGGGGTGGAGATACGCAGTATTTT	CASSLLAGGGDTQYF
many	.	TRBV7-9	TRBJ2-5	TGTGCCAGCAGCACGGGACGTGGAGAGACCCAGTACTTC	CASSTGRGETQYF